Following are 30 T cell receptor beta chains from one sample sequenced in a study of identical twins. MiXCR, run by TCRdb on the 5' RACE reads, gives a single entry per CDR3 protein. The sample consists of 550,000 to 800,000 distinct CDR3 sequences, 7.1% of them appearing once. This sample was shared with a second study, whose subject was yellow fever vaccine responses in identical twins.

The sequenced sample consisted of PBMCs. These receptors all stem from a woman younger than 35 in good health.

This clonotype was observed at least ten times. In nucleotides, the CDR3 is TGTGCCAGCAGTTTGGGGGCGGGAGGGACACAGTTCTTC. Protein: CASSLGAGGTQFF. The V and J genes are TRBV12-3 or TRBV12-4 and TRBJ2-1; 9 bases match TRBD2. The CDR3 length is 13 residues. V was clipped by 3 bases and J by 13 bases; unmatched bases: 7.

This clonotype was picked up a small number of times. This chain uses TRBV29-1 with TRBJ2-7; unclear D gene. The CDR3 covers 9 residues. Germline-derived CDR1 and CDR2 are SQVTM and ANQGSEA. V shed 8 bases and J shed 5 bases, with 7 bases lying between them. Written as DNA, the CDR3 is TGCAGCCCATCGGACGAGCAGTACTTC. Translated: CSPSDEQYF.

This clonotype was detected ten times or more. The chain links TRBV25-1 to TRBJ1-1, with 8 positions matching TRBD1. Per the germline V gene, CDR1 is MGHDK and CDR2 is SYGVNS. The V segment lost 4 bases and the J segment 3 bases; nucleotides outside the gene matches: 4. This CDR3 comprises 14 residues. DNA for the CDR3: TGTGCCAGCAGTGCTAGCAGGGGGCACACTGAAGCTTTCTTT. Protein product: CASSASRGHTEAFF.

This clonotype has a handful of counts. CDR3 in amino acids: CASSLDRGSAKNIQYF. The CDR3 DNA reads as TGTGCCAGCAGCCTGGACAGGGGTAGCGCCAAAAACATTCAGTACTTC. The chain is built from TRBV14 and TRBJ2-4; 9 positions match TRBD1. The V and J ends lost 4 bases and 1 base, in that order; junction bases with no gene match: 5. Looked up from germline, CDR1 is SGHDN and CDR2 is FVKESK. There are 16 residues in the CDR3.

This clonotype was counted at least ten times. This chain uses TRBV9 with TRBJ2-1; TRBD2 aligns across 11 bases. J was trimmed by 4 bases and V by 0 bases; bases with no gene match: 6. This CDR3 region has 17 residues. Germline V gene data show CDR1 as SGDLS and CDR2 as YYNGEE. The CDR3: CASSVETSGSLYNEQFF. CDR3 sequence (DNA): TGTGCCAGCAGCGTAGAAACTAGCGGGAGCTTGTACAATGAGCAGTTCTTC.

This clonotype was found a few times. The chain employs TRBV20-1 and TRBJ2-3, with 7 bases fitting TRBD2. V shed 0 bases and J 5 bases; nucleotides not matched to a gene: 5. The germline V gene encodes CDR1 DFQATT and CDR2 SNEGSKA (reference sequence). The CDR3 has 14 residues. CDR3: CSARDPGGGDTQYF. The CDR3 DNA reads TGCAGTGCTAGAGATCCGGGGGGTGGAGATACGCAGTATTTT.

The chain uses TRBV28 and TRBJ2-1; D unresolved. The CDR3 is 12 residues long. Germline lookup yields CDR1 MDHEN and CDR2 SYDVKM. V was pared by 8 bases and J by 2 bases, with 7 bases between. CDR3 amino acids: CASQDPYNEQFF. In DNA, the CDR3 is TGTGCCAGCCAGGATCCCTACAATGAGCAGTTCTTC.

This clonotype was picked up a small number of times. This chain joins TRBV7-7 and TRBJ2-1; possibly TRBD1 for D (7 bases). There are 14 residues in the CDR3. Trimming took 5 bases from V and 11 from J, leaving 19 bases between them. Germline-derived CDR1 and CDR2 are SSHAT and FNYEAQ (reference sequence). CDR3 amino acids: CASSPRGRDKKQFF. CDR3 bases: TGTGCCAGCAGCCCTAGGGGGCGGGATAAAAAGCAGTTCTTC. The variable domain in full, with the rest retrieved from reference TRBV7-7 and TRBJ2-1, is GAGVSQSPRYKVTKRGQDVTLRCDPISSHATLYWYQQALGQGPEFLTYFNYEAQPDKSGLPSDRFSAERPEGSISTLTIQRTEQRDSAMYRCASSPRGRDKKQFFGPGTRLTVL.

Many counts were recorded for this clonotype. The chain is built from TRBV4-1 and TRBJ1-5, with unresolved D. Germline assignment: CDR1 MGHRA and CDR2 YSYEKL. Trimming pared 5 bases from V and 4 bases from J, leaving 6 bases between. CDR3 length: 12 amino acids. DNA of the CDR3: TGCGCCAGCAGCGGGCTTAATCAGCCCCAGCATTTT. Translation: CASSGLNQPQHF.

This clonotype has a handful of counts. The chain is built from TRBV7-9 and TRBJ2-3, with 13 bases identical to TRBD2. CDR1 SEHNR and CDR2 FQNEAQ come from the germline V gene (reference sequence). The CDR3 is made up of 14 amino acids. Losses at the gene ends were 6 bases for V and 5 bases for J; bases not matched to a gene: 2. CDR3 in DNA: TGTGCCAGCAGGGGACTAGCGGGGATAGATACGCAGTATTTT. Translation: CASRGLAGIDTQYF. The variable domain in full, completed from reference TRBV7-9 and TRBJ2-3, reads DTGVSQNPRHKITKRGQNVTFRCDPISEHNRLYWYRQTLGQGPEFLTYFQNEAQLEKSRLLSDRFSAERPKGSFSTLEIQRTEQGDSAMYLCASRGLAGIDTQYFGPGTRLTVL.

This clonotype has only a few counts. The genes are TRBV11-2 and TRBJ2-5, with 15 bases aligning to TRBD2. The germline gives CDR1 SGHAT, CDR2 FQNNGV. Germline trimming cut 5 bases from V and 5 bases from J; bases unmatched to any gene: 9. The CDR3 loop spans 17 amino acids. CDR3 loop: CASSKGLAGGPSETQYF. CDR3 DNA: TGTGCCAGCAGCAAGGGACTAGCGGGGGGTCCCTCGGAGACCCAGTACTTC.

The chain recombines TRBV5-1 with TRBJ2-6, with TRBD2 identical over 8 bases. Germline values: CDR1 SGHRS, CDR2 YFSETQ. Germline trimming cut 0 bases from V and 0 bases from J; bases unmatched to any gene: 8. The CDR3 sequence is 19 residues long. The CDR3 DNA is TGCGCCAGCAGCTTGGGCCCCCCGGGAGGGATCTCTGGGGCCAACGTCCTGACTTTC. The encoded protein is CASSLGPPGGISGANVLTF. The full variable domain, completed using reference TRBV5-1 and TRBJ2-6, is KAGVTQTPRYLIKTRGQQVTLSCSPISGHRSVSWYQQTPGQGLQFLFEYFSETQRNKGNFPGRFSGRQFSNSRSEMNVSTLELGDSALYLCASSLGPPGGISGANVLTFGAGSRLTVL.

The chain employs TRBV20-1 and TRBJ1-1; a possible D gene is TRBD1 (5 bases). V lost 2 bases, J lost 5 bases, and 15 bases lay in between. The CDR3 runs to 14 residues. From germline, CDR1 is DFQATT and CDR2 SNEGSKA (reference sequence). The CDR3 region has the DNA TGCAGTGCTAGAAACATCCAGGGAAGAACTGAAGCTTTCTTT. Amino acid sequence: CSARNIQGRTEAFF.

This clonotype appeared a few times. The chain employs TRBV7-2 and TRBJ2-1, with 7 bases aligning to TRBD2. CDR3 length: 15 residues. V lost 0 bases to trimming and J lost 7 bases; unmatched junction nucleotides: 6. Germline CDR1 SGHTA, CDR2 FQGNSA. This chain's CDR3 is CASSLAWWGGNEQFF. The CDR3 DNA sequence: TGTGCCAGCAGCTTAGCCTGGTGGGGGGGTAATGAGCAGTTCTTC. Full variable domain (remainder filled in from reference TRBV7-2 and TRBJ2-1): GAGVSQSPSNKVTEKGKDVELRCDPISGHTALYWYRQSLGQGLEFLIYFQGNSAPDKSGLPSDRFSAERTGGSVSTLTIQRTQQEDSAVYLCASSLAWWGGNEQFFGPGTRLTVL.

This clonotype was detected many times. The rearrangement links TRBV12-3 or TRBV12-4 to TRBJ1-6, with 9 bases lining up with TRBD1. V shed 6 bases, J shed 5 bases, and the junction held 5 bases outside the gene matches. The CDR3 is 15 residues long. The CDR3 bases are TGTGCCAGCAGACTACAGGGGGCGGATAATTCACCCCTCCACTTT. Encoded protein: CASRLQGADNSPLHF.

This clonotype was seen a handful of times. The chain has TRBV5-5 and TRBJ2-5; either TRBD1 or TRBD2 may supply D (5 bases each). The V gene's germline CDR1 is SGHKS and CDR2 YYEKEE (reference sequence). This CDR3 region has 14 residues. V shed 0 bases and J shed 1 base, with 7 bases lying between them. CDR3 DNA: TGTGCCAGCAGCTTGGTGGGGGTCCAAGAGACCCAGTACTTC. As protein: CASSLVGVQETQYF.

The CDR3 bases are TGTGCCAGCCGTCAGAGGGGGAAAGAGACCCAGTACTTC. Its protein product is CASRQRGKETQYF. The chain recombines TRBV7-9 with TRBJ2-5; TRBD1 might be the D (6 bases). This CDR3 contains 13 residues. Per germline, CDR1 SEHNR and CDR2 FQNEAQ (reference sequence). V was cut by 8 bases and J by 3 bases, with 13 bases left in between. The whole variable domain, remainder taken from reference TRBV7-9 and TRBJ2-5, is DTGVSQNPRHKITKRGQNVTFRCDPISEHNRLYWYRQTLGQGPEFLTYFQNEAQLEKSRLLSDRFSAERPKGSFSTLEIQRTEQGDSAMYLCASRQRGKETQYFGPGTRLLVL.

This chain links TRBV5-1 with TRBJ2-3; D unresolved. The germline V gene has CDR1 SGHRS and CDR2 YFSETQ. Trimming cost V 2 bases and J 1 base, with 8 bases left between them. The CDR3 is 14 amino acids. In nucleotides, the CDR3 is TGCGCCAGCAGCTTTAATGGCGGCACAGATACGCAGTATTTT. It is translated as CASSFNGGTDTQYF.

This clonotype occurred many times. The chain carries TRBV20-1 and TRBJ1-2; D is ambiguous. The CDR3 covers 11 residues. In germline, CDR1 is DFQATT, CDR2 SNEGSKA (reference sequence). Trimming left V 8 bases short and J 4 bases short, with 11 bases between. The CDR3 region is CSTIRFYGYTF. The DNA of the CDR3 is TGCAGTACGATCCGGTTCTATGGCTACACCTTC.

At least ten counts were recorded for this clonotype. The chain recombines TRBV4-1 with TRBJ1-3; 10 positions match TRBD1. Germline CDR1 MGHRA, CDR2 YSYEKL. This CDR3 comprises 17 residues. J lost 3 bases, V lost 0 bases, and 5 bases had no gene match. This CDR3 is CASSQEYRTGGGNTIYF. CDR3 DNA: TGCGCCAGCAGCCAAGAGTACCGGACAGGGGGTGGAAACACCATATATTTT.

This clonotype was detected many times. J is TRBJ2-1 and V is TRBV10-3; D uncertain. Germline V gene data show CDR1 as ENHRY and CDR2 as SYGVKD. Trimming removed 3 bases from V and 0 bases from J, with 18 bases in between. There are 18 residues in the CDR3. The CDR3 protein is CAISDERGRSSSYNEQFF. In nucleotides, the CDR3 is TGTGCCATCAGTGACGAGCGAGGACGGTCAAGCTCCTACAATGAGCAGTTCTTC.

This clonotype was seen only a few times. The chain has TRBV14 and TRBJ2-5, with D possibly matching TRBD2 (6 bases). CDR3 length: 13 residues. The germline CDR1 and CDR2 sequences are SGHDN and FVKESK. Between the trimmed V and J ends, which lost 1 base and 7 bases, there was a span of 10 bases. CDR3 DNA: TGTGCCAGCAGCCAAGGGTCAGCGGGGACCCAGTACTTC. This encodes CASSQGSAGTQYF.

V and J are TRBV5-1 and TRBJ1-4; D not certain. V gave up 2 bases and J gave up 2 bases, with 13 bases separating them. The CDR3 consists of 16 residues. CDR1 and CDR2 from the germline V gene are SGHRS and YFSETQ. In nucleotides, the CDR3 is TGCGCCAGCAGCTTAAATGCCAGAGGGACTAATGAAAAACTGTTTTTT. Translating it yields CASSLNARGTNEKLFF.

This clonotype has ten or more counts. The V call is TRBV25-1, the J call TRBJ1-6, with no clear D. Trimming pared 8 bases from V and 11 bases from J, leaving 25 bases between. Germline CDR1 is MGHDK and CDR2 is SYGVNS. The CDR3 loop spans 16 amino acids. In DNA, the CDR3 is TGTGCCAGCCCGGAGTCTGAGGGTACCGTGGAGGCACCCCTCCACTTT. Its protein product is CASPESEGTVEAPLHF.

This clonotype was detected ten times or more. The V and J genes are TRBV2 and TRBJ2-3, with 14 bases aligning to TRBD2. Germline V gene data show CDR1 as SNHLY and CDR2 as FYNNEI. This CDR3 has 15 residues. V lost 5 bases, J lost 7 bases, and 5 bases stayed unmatched. CDR3: CASSSGLAGENTQYF. CDR3 sequence (DNA): TGTGCCAGCAGTTCGGGACTAGCGGGAGAGAATACGCAGTATTTT.

This chain uses TRBV6-4 with TRBJ1-1, with 7 bases matching TRBD1. Germline CDR1 MRHNA, CDR2 SNTAGT. The CDR3 spans 13 residues. Trimming removed 8 bases from V and 1 base from J; junction bases left unmatched: 4. The CDR3 DNA follows: TGTGCCAGCCGACAGGGCACGAACACTGAAGCTTTCTTT. Protein: CASRQGTNTEAFF.

This sequence joins TRBV25-1 and TRBJ2-7; TRBD2 aligns across 7 bases. The CDR3 runs 15 residues. J lost 5 bases, V lost 1 base, and 8 bases had no gene match. Germline CDR1 and CDR2: MGHDK and SYGVNS. The CDR3 nucleotides are TGTGCCAGCAGTGAATTGTCCGGGAGGAGTAACGAGCAGTACTTC. It codes for CASSELSGRSNEQYF.

This clonotype was observed a few times. The chain couples TRBV5-1 to TRBJ2-1; 11 bases agree with TRBD2. The trim removed 2 bases at V and 9 bases at J, leaving 7 bases unmatched. CDR3 length: 15 amino acids. Germline CDR1 and CDR2: SGHRS and YFSETQ. CDR3 region: CASSLFSGRETEQFF. CDR3 nucleotide sequence: TGCGCCAGCAGCTTATTTAGCGGGAGGGAGACTGAGCAGTTCTTC.

J is TRBJ1-2 and V is TRBV4-1; the D gene is possibly TRBD1 (5 bases). V lost 1 base and J lost 4, with 13 bases in between. Germline lookup yields CDR1 MGHRA and CDR2 YSYEKL. CDR3 length: 15 amino acids. CDR3 amino acids: CASSQGRVDIYGYTF. The DNA of the CDR3 is TGCGCCAGCAGCCAAGGCAGGGTGGATATCTATGGCTACACCTTC.

This clonotype was seen repeatedly, ten times or more. The chain employs TRBV5-6 and TRBJ2-7, with 7 bases fitting TRBD1. V was clipped by 1 base and J by 4 bases; unmatched bases: 5. Germline-derived CDR1 and CDR2 are SGHDT and YYEEEE. This CDR3 is 14 amino acids long. The CDR3 reads CASSLMGQPYEQYV. The DNA for the CDR3 is TGTGCCAGCAGCTTGATGGGACAGCCTTACGAGCAGTACGTC.